What follows are 7 T cell receptor beta chains derived from one specimen sequenced in a study of T cell responses to AZD1222 COVID-19 vaccine. Clones were read by immunoSEQ multiplex PCR, and TCRdb kept only the in-frame ones, dropping some. The sample has 200,000 or so clones; approximately 93% are singletons. Here the sequenced sample was peripheral blood, taken 28 days after the second AZD1222 dose. These receptors were obtained from an adult who received the AZD1222 COVID-19 vaccine.

This chain joins TRBV7-9 and TRBJ1-1; 9 nucleotides align to TRBD1. CDR1 and CDR2 from the germline V gene are SEHNR and FQNEAQ (reference sequence). The CDR3 extends over 16 amino acids. The V gene end was trimmed by 5 bases and the J gene end by 0 bases; junction bases not matched to a gene: 7. CDR3 amino acids: CASSPGQGPLNTEAFF. The CDR3 DNA follows: TGTGCCAGCAGCCCCGGACAGGGGCCACTGAACACTGAAGCTTTCTTT. Full variable domain (outside the CDR3, taken from reference TRBV7-9 and TRBJ1-1): DTGVSQNPRHKITKRGQNVTFRCDPISEHNRLYWYRQTLGQGPEFLTYFQNEAQLEKSRLLSDRFSAERPKGSFSTLEIQRTEQGDSAMYLCASSPGQGPLNTEAFFGQGTRLTVV.

This chain joins TRBV2 and TRBJ2-5; no clear D gene. V was cut by 7 bases and J by 5 bases, with 8 bases left in between. Germline CDR1 reads SNHLY; CDR2 reads FYNNEI. The CDR3 contains 11 residues. CDR3 protein: CASTFQETQYF. The CDR3 DNA reads TGTGCCAGCACCTTTCAGGAGACCCAGTACTTC. The variable domain in full, completed from reference TRBV2 and TRBJ2-5, reads EPEVTQTPSHQVTQMGQEVILRCVPISNHLYFYWYRQILGQKVEFLVSFYNNEISEKSEIFDDQFSVERPDGSNFTLKIRSTKLEDSAMYFCASTFQETQYFGPGTRLLVL.

The chain carries TRBV10-2 and TRBJ1-5; D ambiguous. Trimming pared 1 base from V and 4 bases from J, leaving 11 bases between. The germline V gene has CDR1 WSHSY and CDR2 SAAADI. The CDR3 is 15 amino acids. The CDR3 region has the DNA TGCGCCAGCAGTGAGTGGGGAAACGTTAATCAGCCCCAGCATTTT. Translation: CASSEWGNVNQPQHF.

The V and J genes are TRBV7-8 and TRBJ1-5; 7 nucleotides line up with TRBD1. J gave up 4 bases and V 5 bases, and 11 bases lay outside the gene matches. This CDR3 is 16 amino acids long. CDR1 and CDR2 from the germline V gene are SGHVS and FQNEAQ. CDR3 protein: CASSTRDSPGNQPQHF. CDR3 DNA: TGTGCCAGCAGCACACGGGACAGTCCGGGGAATCAGCCCCAGCATTTT.

This chain uses TRBV5-6 with TRBJ2-2, with 7 nucleotides matching TRBD1. CDR1 and CDR2 from the germline V gene are SGHDT and YYEEEE. This CDR3 comprises 14 residues. With 4 bases clipped from V and 6 bases from J, the junction kept 6 bases outside the gene matches. CDR3 amino acids: CASSQIQGSGELFF. DNA of the CDR3: TGTGCCAGCAGCCAAATACAGGGGTCCGGGGAGCTGTTTTTT.

The genes are TRBV28 and TRBJ1-5; D not certain. Between the trimmed V and J ends, which lost 3 bases and 3 bases, there was a span of 0 bases. The CDR3 totals 11 residues. Germline CDR1 and CDR2: MDHEN and SYDVKM. DNA for the CDR3: TGTGCCAGCAGTTTCAATCAGCCCCAGCATTTT. It encodes CASSFNQPQHF.

This clone was found once. The V and J genes are TRBV5-4 and TRBJ2-7, with 7 positions matching TRBD2. V lost 2 bases, J lost 3 bases, and 5 bases stayed unmatched. The CDR3 contains 14 residues. Germline CDR1 is SGHNT and CDR2 is YYREEE (reference sequence). CDR3 loop: CASSLRGESYEQYF. For the CDR3, the DNA is TGTGCCAGCAGCTTACGGGGGGAAAGCTACGAGCAGTACTTC.